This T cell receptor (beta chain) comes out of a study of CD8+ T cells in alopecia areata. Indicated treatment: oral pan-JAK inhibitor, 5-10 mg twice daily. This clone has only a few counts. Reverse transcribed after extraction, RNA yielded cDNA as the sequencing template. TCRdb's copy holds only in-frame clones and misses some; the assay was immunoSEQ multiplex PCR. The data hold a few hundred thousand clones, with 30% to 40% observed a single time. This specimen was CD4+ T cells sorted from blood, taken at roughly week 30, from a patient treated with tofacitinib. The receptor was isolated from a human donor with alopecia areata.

The CDR3 nucleotides read TGTGCCAGCAGCTTAAATTGGGGCACCGGGGAGCTGTTTTTT. It encodes CASSLNWGTGELFF. The chain couples TRBV7-3 to TRBJ2-2; D remains ambiguous. The CDR3 has 14 residues. V lost 1 base to trimming and J lost 4 bases, with 7 bases between them. Germline lookup yields CDR1 SGHTA and CDR2 FQGTGA.